This TCR beta chain was obtained from a study of blood T cells in healthy people across ages. Notes on the study in general: Naive CD4+ cells and diversity were both higher in long-lived donors than in aged donors.

This clonotype has a handful of counts. Its antigen is currently unknown. PCR was performed a second time for about 7 to 12 cycles using a sample-barcoded 5' primer and a J-beta primer mix. Each of the cDNA molecules was tagged by a template-switch adaptor with 12 random nucleotides. A single record per CDR3 protein comes from TCRdb applying MiXCR to the 5' RACE reads. In the table there are hundreds of thousands of distinct CDR3 sequences, around 48% of which are singletons. From germline, CDR1 is SEHNR and CDR2 FQNEAQ (reference sequence). The ends were cut back, 4 bases at V and 4 bases at J, with 15 bases in the middle. The CDR3 contains 15 residues. Donation came from healthy Caucasian individuals in Russia who were aged 6 to 90. Peripheral blood, roughly 9.3 milliliters per donor, was collected.

This TCR was sampled from a man aged 80 or over in good health. The chain uses TRBV7-9 and TRBJ2-3; D may be TRBD1 (6 bases). Sequencing was carried out using blood. The CDR3 protein is CASSSAMGAADTQYF. CDR3 sequence (DNA): TGTGCCAGCAGCTCCGCGATGGGGGCCGCAGATACGCAGTATTTT.